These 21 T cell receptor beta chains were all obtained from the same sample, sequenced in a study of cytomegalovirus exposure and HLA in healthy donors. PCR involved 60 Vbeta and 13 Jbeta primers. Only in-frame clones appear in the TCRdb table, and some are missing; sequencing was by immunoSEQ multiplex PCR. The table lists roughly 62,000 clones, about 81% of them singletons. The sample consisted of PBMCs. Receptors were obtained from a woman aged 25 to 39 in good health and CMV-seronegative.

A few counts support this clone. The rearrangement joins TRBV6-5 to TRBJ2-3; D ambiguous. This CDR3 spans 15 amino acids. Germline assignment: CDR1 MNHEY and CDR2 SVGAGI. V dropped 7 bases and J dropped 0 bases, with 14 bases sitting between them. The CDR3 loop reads CASTFSRHSTDTQYF. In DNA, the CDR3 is TGTGCCAGCACATTTAGTAGACACAGCACAGATACGCAGTATTTT.

CDR3 protein: CSAQGRVGAFF. The CDR3 DNA reads as TGCAGTGCCCAAGGCAGGGTAGGAGCTTTCTTT. The chain has TRBV20-1 and TRBJ1-1, with a tentative D call TRBD1 (5 bases). V dropped 6 bases and J dropped 10 bases, with 15 bases sitting between them. Germline lookup yields CDR1 DFQATT and CDR2 SNEGSKA (reference sequence). This CDR3 has 11 amino acids.

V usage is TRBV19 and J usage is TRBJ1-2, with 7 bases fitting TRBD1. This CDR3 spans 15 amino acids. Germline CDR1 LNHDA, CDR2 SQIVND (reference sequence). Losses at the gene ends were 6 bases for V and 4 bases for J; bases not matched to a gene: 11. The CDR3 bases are TGTGCCAGTAGCCAGGGCCCAGGGGGAGTCTATGGCTACACCTTC. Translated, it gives CASSQGPGGVYGYTF.

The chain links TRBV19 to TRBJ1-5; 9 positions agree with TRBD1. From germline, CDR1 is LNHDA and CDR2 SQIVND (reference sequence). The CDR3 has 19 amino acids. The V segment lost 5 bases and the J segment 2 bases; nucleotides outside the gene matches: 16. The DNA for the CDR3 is TGTGCCAGTAGTCCACCTGGGGGACAGGGAGTTTGGGGCAATCAGCCCCAGCATTTT. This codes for CASSPPGGQGVWGNQPQHF.

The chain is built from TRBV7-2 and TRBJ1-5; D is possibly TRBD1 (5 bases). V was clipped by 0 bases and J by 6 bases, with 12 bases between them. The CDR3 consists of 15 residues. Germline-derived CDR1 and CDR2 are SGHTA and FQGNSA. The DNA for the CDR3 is TGTGCCAGCAGCTTAGCTCCAGGGCGGCGTCAGCCCCAGCATTTT. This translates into CASSLAPGRRQPQHF.

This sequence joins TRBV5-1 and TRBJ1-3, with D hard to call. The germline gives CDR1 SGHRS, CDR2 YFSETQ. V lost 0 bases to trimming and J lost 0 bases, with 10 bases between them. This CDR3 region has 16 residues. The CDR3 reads CASSLETAGSGNTIYF. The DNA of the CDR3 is TGCGCCAGCAGCTTGGAAACTGCCGGCTCTGGAAACACCATATATTTT.

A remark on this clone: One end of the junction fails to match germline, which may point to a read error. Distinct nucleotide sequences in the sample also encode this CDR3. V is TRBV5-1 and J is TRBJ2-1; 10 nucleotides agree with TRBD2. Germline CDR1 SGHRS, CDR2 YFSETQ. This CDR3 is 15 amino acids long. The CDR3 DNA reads TGTGCCAGCAGTGTGAGGGAGCGGGGGGGGAATGAGCAGTTCTTC. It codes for CASSVRERGGNEQFF.

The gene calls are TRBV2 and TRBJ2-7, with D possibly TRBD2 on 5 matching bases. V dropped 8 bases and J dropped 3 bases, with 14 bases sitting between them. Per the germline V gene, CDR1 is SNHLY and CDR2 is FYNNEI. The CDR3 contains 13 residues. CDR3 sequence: CASAPRGIYEQYV. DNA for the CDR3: TGTGCCAGCGCCCCGCGAGGGATCTACGAGCAGTACGTC.

The CDR3 sequence is CASSQGQPNSPLHF. The CDR3 nucleotides are TGTGCCAGCAGCCAGGGACAGCCGAATTCACCCCTCCACTTT. The V gene is TRBV7-9, the J gene TRBJ1-6; 7 bases fit TRBD1. V dropped 5 bases and J dropped 7; count of bases not matched to a gene: 5. Germline V CDR1 and CDR2: SEHNR, FQNEAQ (reference sequence). The CDR3 totals 14 residues.

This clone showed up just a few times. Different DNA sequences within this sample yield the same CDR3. The CDR3 DNA reads TGTGCCTGGAGTCCGGGCAATGAGCAGTTCTTC. Amino acid sequence: CAWSPGNEQFF. V is TRBV30 and J is TRBJ2-1; D is uncertain. The CDR3 spans 11 residues. Per the germline V gene, CDR1 is GTSNPN and CDR2 is SVGIG (reference sequence). V was pared by 2 bases and J by 6 bases, with 5 bases between.

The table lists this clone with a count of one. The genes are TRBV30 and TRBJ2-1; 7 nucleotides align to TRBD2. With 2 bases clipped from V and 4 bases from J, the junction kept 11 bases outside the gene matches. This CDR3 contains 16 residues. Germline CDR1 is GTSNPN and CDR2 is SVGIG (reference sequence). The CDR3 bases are TGTGCCTGGAGTAGGACAAGCGGGACGGATTACAATGAGCAGTTCTTC. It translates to CAWSRTSGTDYNEQFF.

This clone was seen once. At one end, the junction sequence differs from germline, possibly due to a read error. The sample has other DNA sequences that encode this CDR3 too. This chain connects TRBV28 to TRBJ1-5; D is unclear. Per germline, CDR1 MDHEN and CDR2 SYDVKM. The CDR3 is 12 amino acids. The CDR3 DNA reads TGTGCTAGCACGGAGAACAATCAGCCCCAGCATTTT. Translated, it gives CASTENNQPQHF.

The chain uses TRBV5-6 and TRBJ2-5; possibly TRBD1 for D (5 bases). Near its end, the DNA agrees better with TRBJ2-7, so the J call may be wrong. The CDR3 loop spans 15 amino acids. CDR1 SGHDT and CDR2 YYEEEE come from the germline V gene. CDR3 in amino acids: CASSLKAGYAPEQYF. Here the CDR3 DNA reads TGTGCCAGCAGCTTGAAGGCAGGGTATGCCCCCGAGCAGTACTTC.

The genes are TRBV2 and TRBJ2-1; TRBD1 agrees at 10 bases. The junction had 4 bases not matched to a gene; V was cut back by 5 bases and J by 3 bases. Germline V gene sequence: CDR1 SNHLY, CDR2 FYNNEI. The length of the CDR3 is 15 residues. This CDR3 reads CASSRDRGYYNEQFF. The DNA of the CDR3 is TGTGCCAGCAGTAGGGACAGGGGATACTACAATGAGCAGTTCTTC.

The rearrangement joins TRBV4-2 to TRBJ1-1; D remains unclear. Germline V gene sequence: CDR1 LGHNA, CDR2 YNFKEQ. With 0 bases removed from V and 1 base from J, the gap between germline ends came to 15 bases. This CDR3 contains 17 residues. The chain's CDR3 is CASSQDSAGRRNTEAFF. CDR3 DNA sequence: TGTGCCAGCAGCCAAGATTCGGCTGGTAGGAGGAACACTGAAGCTTTCTTT.

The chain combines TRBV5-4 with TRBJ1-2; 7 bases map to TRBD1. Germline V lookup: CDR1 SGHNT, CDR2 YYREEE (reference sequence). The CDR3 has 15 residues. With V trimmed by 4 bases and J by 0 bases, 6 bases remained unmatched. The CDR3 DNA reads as TGTGCCAGCAGCCGAGGGACAGTGACTAACTATGGCTACACCTTC. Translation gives CASSRGTVTNYGYTF.

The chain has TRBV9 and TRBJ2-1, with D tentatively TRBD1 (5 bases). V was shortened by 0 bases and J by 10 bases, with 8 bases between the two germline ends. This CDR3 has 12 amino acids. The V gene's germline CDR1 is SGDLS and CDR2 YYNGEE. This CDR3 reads CASSVAQGEQFF. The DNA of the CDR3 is TGTGCCAGCAGCGTAGCTCAGGGCGAGCAGTTCTTC.

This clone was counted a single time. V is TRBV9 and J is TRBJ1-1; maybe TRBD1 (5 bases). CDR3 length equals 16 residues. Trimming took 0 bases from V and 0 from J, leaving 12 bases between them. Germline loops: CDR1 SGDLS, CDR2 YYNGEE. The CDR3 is CASSVDPTGMNTEAFF. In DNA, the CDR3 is TGTGCCAGCAGCGTAGATCCCACAGGAATGAACACTGAAGCTTTCTTT.

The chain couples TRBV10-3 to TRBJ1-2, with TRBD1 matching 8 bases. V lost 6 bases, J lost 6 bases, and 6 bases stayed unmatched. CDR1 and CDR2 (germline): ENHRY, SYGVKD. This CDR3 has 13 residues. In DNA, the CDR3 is TGTGCCATCAGGGGACAGGTACCCGATGGCTACACCTTC. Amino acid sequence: CAIRGQVPDGYTF.

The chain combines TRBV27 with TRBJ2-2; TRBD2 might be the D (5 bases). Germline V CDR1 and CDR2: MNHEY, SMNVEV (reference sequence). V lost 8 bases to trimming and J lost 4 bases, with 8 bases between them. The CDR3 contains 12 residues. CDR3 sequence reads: CASGETTGELFF. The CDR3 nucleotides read TGTGCCAGCGGGGAGACCACCGGGGAGCTGTTTTTT.

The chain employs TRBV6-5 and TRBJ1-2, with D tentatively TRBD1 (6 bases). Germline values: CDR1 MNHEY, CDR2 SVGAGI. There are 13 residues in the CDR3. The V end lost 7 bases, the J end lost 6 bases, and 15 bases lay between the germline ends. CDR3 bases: TGTGCCAGCAAACTTACAGGGATCCATGGCTACACCTTC. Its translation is CASKLTGIHGYTF.